A single sample gave rise to the 14 T cell receptor beta chains below, sequenced in a study of shared clonotypes between healthy human individuals. Clones were sequenced by immunoSEQ multiplex PCR, and TCRdb holds only the in-frame ones, with some missing. Of some 2.3 million clones in the sample, 85% to 95% are singletons; the top ten hold approximately 0.4%. Sequenced input: naive CD4+ T cells from PBMCs. The subset denotes: CD45RA+ positively selected. These receptor sequences come from a man between 18 and 35 years old in good health. Some clones in this sample may be carry-over from other donors' samples.

This chain links TRBV11-2 with TRBJ2-7; possibly TRBD2 for D (6 bases). The CDR3 totals 13 residues. V dropped 3 bases and J dropped 2 bases, with 8 bases sitting between them. Germline-derived CDR1 and CDR2 are SGHAT and FQNNGV. The CDR3 DNA reads TGTGCCAGCAGCTTTAGCGGCACCTACGAGCAGTACTTC. Its translation is CASSFSGTYEQYF. The entire variable domain, with the rest obtained from reference TRBV11-2 and TRBJ2-7, is as follows: EAGVAQSPRYKIIEKRQSVAFWCNPISGHATLYWYQQILGQGPKLLIQFQNNGVVDDSQLPKDRFSAERLKGVDSTLKIQPAKLEDSAVYLCASSFSGTYEQYFGPGTRLTVT.

In regard to this clone: The sample carries other DNA sequences with the same CDR3. V and J are TRBV21-1 and TRBJ2-7; the table's D gene call, TRBD1, was not cross checked with the DNA. TRBV21-1 is designated a pseudogene. The CDR3 consists of 14 residues. The CDR3: CASSKGGRGYEQYF. CDR3 nucleotides: TGTGCCAGCAGCAAAGGAGGAAGGGGCTACGAGCAGTACTTC.

The chain is built from TRBV4-3 and TRBJ1-2, with D possibly being TRBD1 (5 bases). This CDR3 comprises 15 residues. Trimming removed 5 bases from V and 2 bases from J, with 15 bases in between. Germline V CDR1 and CDR2: LGHNA, YSLEER. The CDR3 DNA reads as TGCGCCAGCAGCTCGACAGTAGGACGCAACTATGGCTACACCTTC. It encodes CASSSTVGRNYGYTF.

The chain couples TRBV23-1 to TRBJ2-7; 8 nucleotides align to TRBD2. TRBV23-1 is annotated as an ORF whose role is uncertain. The V and J ends lost 0 bases and 4 bases, in that order; junction bases with no gene match: 26. The CDR3 covers 22 residues. As DNA, the CDR3 is TGCGCCAGCAGTCAATCCGGGAGGGATTTGGAGGAGCCGACCCTCGCGTCGTACGAGCAGTACTTC. Amino acids: CASSQSGRDLEEPTLASYEQYF.

The chain is built from TRBV10-3 and TRBJ2-5; the D is unclear. The V and J ends lost 4 bases and 2 bases respectively, with 8 bases between them. The germline gives CDR1 ENHRY, CDR2 SYGVKD. The length of the CDR3 is 13 residues. CDR3 sequence: CAISGSEQETQYF. CDR3 in DNA: TGTGCCATCAGTGGGTCCGAGCAAGAGACCCAGTACTTC.

The chain employs TRBV7-2 and TRBJ1-3; D uncertain. The CDR3 has 15 amino acids. V shed 1 base and J shed 1 base, with 8 bases lying between them. CDR1 and CDR2 (germline): SGHTA, FQGNSA. The CDR3 region is CASSLDSNSGNTIYF. In DNA form, the CDR3 reads TGTGCCAGCAGCTTAGACAGTAATTCTGGAAACACCATATATTTT.

This CDR3 reads CASKMDRDNTEAFF. The CDR3 region has the DNA TGTGCCAGCAAAATGGACAGGGACAACACTGAAGCTTTCTTT. This rearrangement joins TRBV6-6 to TRBJ1-1; 8 bases fit TRBD1. CDR3 length equals 14 residues. Germline trimming cut 7 bases from V and 2 bases from J; bases unmatched to any gene: 6. Germline assignment: CDR1 MNHNY and CDR2 SVGAGI (reference sequence).

The J gene is TRBJ1-1, the V gene TRBV2; D call uncertain. The CDR3 is 14 amino acids. V was cut by 4 bases and J by 1 base, with 10 bases left in between. Germline V gives CDR1 SNHLY, CDR2 FYNNEI. DNA of the CDR3: TGTGCCAGCAGTGTGGTCAGGACGAACACTGAAGCTTTCTTT. It encodes CASSVVRTNTEAFF.

The chain links TRBV10-2 to TRBJ2-1; 12 nucleotides agree with TRBD2. V trimming: 6 bases; J trimming: 2 bases; junction bases outside the gene matches: 8. The germline V gene has CDR1 WSHSY and CDR2 SAAADI. The CDR3 extends over 17 amino acids. CDR3 nucleotide sequence: TGCGCCAGCAGGGCGACTAGCGGGAGTCACCCCTACAATGAGCAGTTCTTC. It is translated as CASRATSGSHPYNEQFF.

The chain has TRBV7-3 and TRBJ2-6, with no clear D. This CDR3 comprises 17 residues. The V gene lost 5 bases and the J gene lost 4 bases, with 18 bases spanning the gap. The germline V gene encodes CDR1 SGHTA and CDR2 FQGTGA. The CDR3 loop is CASSAPRHSTGANVLTF. In DNA form, the CDR3 reads TGTGCCAGCAGCGCACCGCGCCATAGTACCGGGGCCAACGTCCTGACTTTC.

The chain carries TRBV30 and TRBJ2-1; D unclear. The ends were cut back, 0 bases at V and 6 bases at J, with 15 bases in the middle. Germline lookup yields CDR1 GTSNPN and CDR2 SVGIG (reference sequence). This CDR3 is 15 amino acids long. CDR3 sequence reads: CAWSVRSVRSNEQFF. For the CDR3, the DNA is TGTGCCTGGAGTGTACGGAGCGTAAGATCCAATGAGCAGTTCTTC.

The chain joins TRBV7-2 to TRBJ2-7; 9 positions match TRBD2. CDR1 and CDR2 (germline): SGHTA, FQGNSA. After removal of 5 bases from V and 6 bases from J, the junction contained 11 bases not matched to a gene. The CDR3 contains 15 residues. CDR3 in DNA: TGTGCCAGCAGCCGGGAGGGACTAGCTAGGGCCGAGCAGTACTTC. It is translated as CASSREGLARAEQYF.

CDR3 amino acids: CASSLPGDYGYTF. The CDR3 bases are TGCGCCAGCAGCTTGCCAGGGGACTATGGCTACACCTTC. V usage is TRBV5-1 and J usage is TRBJ1-2, with D possibly TRBD1 on 6 matching bases. This CDR3 region has 13 residues. Per germline, CDR1 SGHRS and CDR2 YFSETQ. V was trimmed by 1 base and J by 3 bases, leaving 7 bases between them.

The chain links TRBV28 to TRBJ1-2, with 7 bases identical to TRBD1. Per the germline V gene, CDR1 is MDHEN and CDR2 is SYDVKM. The CDR3 runs 15 residues. Trimming removed 6 bases from V and 4 bases from J; junction bases left unmatched: 11. The CDR3 loop reads CASRPPGRGFYGYTF. The CDR3 nucleotides read TGTGCCAGCAGGCCCCCGGGCAGGGGGTTCTATGGCTACACCTTC.